Detailed here is one T cell receptor beta chain. Its antigen is still unknown. No clone much larger than this one lies a single base away; base qualities are absent. In the paper's terms, the time point label means: baseline before oral tofacitinib. Lesional scalp punch biopsies and peripheral blood were collected from alopecia areata patients. PBMCs were separated by density centrifugation and stained for CD3, CD4 and CD8, after which CD4+ and CD8+ T cells were sorted on a FACSAria. Library preparation used the immunoSEQ multiplex PCR assay. For TCR sequencing, RNA was extracted from every sample and reverse transcribed into cDNA to serve as template. SuperScript III was used for first-strand cDNA synthesis, primed with a 2:1 mix of oligo-dT and random hexamers. A synthetic immune receptor repertoire was used to assess amplification bias, and residual bias was removed computationally. The study's processing was this. Raw reads were preprocessed to remove errors, and CDR3 was defined according to IMGT conventions as the region from the conserved cysteine to phenylalanine. To get clonality, Shannon entropy was normalized by log2 of the number of productive unique TCRs and the result was subtracted from 1. Whether each scalp clone was CD4 or CD8 was inferred by checking scalp TCRbeta sequences against the CD4 and CD8 repertoires from sorted blood. In TCRdb, the immuneACCESS table is reduced to in-frame sequences with V and J assigned. These tables do not hold every clone; where another copy was compared, an unresolved V gene accounts for under half, and the others remain unexplained. Clone size and V and J calls were adopted from that table, with D and trimming inferred from the DNA. The sample table lists 100,000 to 150,000 clones, roughly 50% of them with a count of one. Roughly a sixth of the sample is taken by the ten largest.

The sample comes from a study of CD8+ T cells in alopecia areata (dated by TCRdb to about 2018). Background for the entire study: The treated patients took part in an open-label pilot trial in which moderate-to-severe alopecia areata was treated with oral tofacitinib at 5 to 10 mg twice daily. Tofacitinib was administered for 6 to 18 months, and 6 months of follow-up off drug were then conducted to assess delayed response and recurrence. In both human patients and the C3H/HeJ mouse model, the study applied high-throughput TCRbeta sequencing to look at T cell clonal expansion in alopecia areata. Scalp tissue and sorted CD4+ and CD8+ peripheral blood T cells from patchy and totalis/universalis alopecia areata patients and from healthy controls were covered by human TCRbeta sequencing. Biopsies were taken from tofacitinib-treated patients at baseline and at 4 and 24 weeks of treatment, and a later scalp biopsy was taken in several of the tofacitinib-treated patients. Scalp clonality was compared across normal scalp (n=4), patchy alopecia areata scalp (n=8), and alopecia totalis/universalis scalp (n=8). RNA came from the PAXgene miRNA kit for fixed scalp, the miRNeasy kit for PBMCs, and the RNeasy kit for mouse skin. TCRbeta CDR3 regions were amplified by immunoSEQ multiplex PCR using 35 Vbeta forward and 13 Jbeta reverse primers. Overall study outcomes, separate from this receptor: Shared TCR sequences between patients were less evident than in mice, which may be partly attributable to HLA diversity in the patient population. Unlike mouse skin, where gammadelta T cells dominate, normal human skin contains resident alphabeta T cells that get sequenced too, which complicates analysis of the scalp TCR repertoire. Compared with normal scalp, lesional scalp had higher clonality and more expanded CD8+ clones, particularly in alopecia totalis/universalis, a pattern that suggests antigenic drive.

The material sequenced was CD8+ T cells sorted from blood, taken at week 0. The sequence derives from a human donor with alopecia areata.

The DNA sequence is given as TGTGCCAGCAGTCCTGGCGCAGGGGGCGGTGGCTACACCTTC. The resulting protein is CASSPGAGGGGYTF. This sequence uses TRBV27 and TRBJ1-2; 8 nucleotides in the junction match TRBD1. The CDR3 runs 14 amino acids, cysteine and phenylalanine included. Only the CDR3 part of the read is kept: 42 bases, read in frame from the first base. The germline V gene (reference sequence) gives CDR1 as MNHEY and CDR2 as SMNVEV. The germline V end is reduced by 5 bases and the J end by 7 bases; junction bases left unmatched: 9.